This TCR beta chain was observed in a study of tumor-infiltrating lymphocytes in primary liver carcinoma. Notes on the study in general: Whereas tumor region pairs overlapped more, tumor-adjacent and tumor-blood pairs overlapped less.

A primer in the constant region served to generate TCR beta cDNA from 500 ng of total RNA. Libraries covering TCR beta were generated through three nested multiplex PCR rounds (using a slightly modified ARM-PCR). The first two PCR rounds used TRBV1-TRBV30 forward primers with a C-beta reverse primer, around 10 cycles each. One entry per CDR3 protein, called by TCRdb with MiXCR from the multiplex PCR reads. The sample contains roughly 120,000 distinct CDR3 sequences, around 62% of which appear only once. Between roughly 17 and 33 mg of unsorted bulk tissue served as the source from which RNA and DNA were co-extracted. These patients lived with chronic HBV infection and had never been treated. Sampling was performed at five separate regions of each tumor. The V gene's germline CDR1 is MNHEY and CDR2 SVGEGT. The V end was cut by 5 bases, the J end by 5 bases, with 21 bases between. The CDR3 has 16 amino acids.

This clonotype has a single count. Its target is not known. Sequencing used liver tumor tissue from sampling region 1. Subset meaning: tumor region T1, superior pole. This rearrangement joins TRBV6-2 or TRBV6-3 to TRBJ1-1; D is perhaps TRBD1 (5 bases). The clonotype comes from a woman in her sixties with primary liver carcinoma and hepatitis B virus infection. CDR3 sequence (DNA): TGTGCCAGCAGTGACGAAAGGGTTCGGGGGGGGACTGAAGCTTTCTTT. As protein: CASSDERVRGGTEAFF.